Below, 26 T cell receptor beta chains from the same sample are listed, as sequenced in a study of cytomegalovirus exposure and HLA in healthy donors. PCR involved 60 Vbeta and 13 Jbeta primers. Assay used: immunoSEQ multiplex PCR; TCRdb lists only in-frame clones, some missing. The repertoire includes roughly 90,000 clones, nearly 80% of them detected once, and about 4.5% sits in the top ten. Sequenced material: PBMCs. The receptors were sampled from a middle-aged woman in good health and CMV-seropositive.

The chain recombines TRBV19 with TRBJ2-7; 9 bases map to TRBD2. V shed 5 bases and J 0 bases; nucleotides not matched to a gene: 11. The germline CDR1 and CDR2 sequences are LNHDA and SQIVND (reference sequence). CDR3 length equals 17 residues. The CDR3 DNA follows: TGTGCCAGTAGTCCACGCCCATCTAGCGGGAACTCCTACGAGCAGTACTTC. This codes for CASSPRPSSGNSYEQYF.

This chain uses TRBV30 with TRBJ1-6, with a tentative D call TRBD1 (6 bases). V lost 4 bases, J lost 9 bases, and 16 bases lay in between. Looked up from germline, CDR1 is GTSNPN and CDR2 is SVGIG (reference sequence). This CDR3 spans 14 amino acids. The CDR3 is CAWKPSRGASPLHF. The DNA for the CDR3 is TGTGCCTGGAAACCAAGCAGGGGTGCTTCACCCCTCCACTTT.

CDR3 nucleotides: TGCAGCGTCTCTACCGGGGGTCATGAGCAGTTCTTC. This sequence encodes CSVSTGGHEQFF. This rearrangement joins TRBV29-1 to TRBJ2-1; a possible D gene is TRBD2 (6 bases). Trimming took off 6 bases at V and 8 bases at J, with 14 bases between the two ends. This CDR3 contains 12 residues. Germline-derived CDR1 and CDR2 are SQVTM and ANQGSEA.

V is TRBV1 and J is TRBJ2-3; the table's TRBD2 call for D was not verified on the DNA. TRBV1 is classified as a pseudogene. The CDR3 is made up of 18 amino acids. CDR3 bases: TGCACCAGCAGCCAAGTGGGCGGGACTAGCGGACCCACAGATACGCAGTATTTT. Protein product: CTSSQVGGTSGPTDTQYF.

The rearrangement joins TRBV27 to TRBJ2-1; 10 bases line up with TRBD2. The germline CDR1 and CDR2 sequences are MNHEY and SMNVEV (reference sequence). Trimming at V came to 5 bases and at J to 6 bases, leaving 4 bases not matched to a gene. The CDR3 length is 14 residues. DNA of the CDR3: TGTGCCAGCAGTCTGAGCGGGAGGGCCAATGAGCAGTTCTTC. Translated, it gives CASSLSGRANEQFF.

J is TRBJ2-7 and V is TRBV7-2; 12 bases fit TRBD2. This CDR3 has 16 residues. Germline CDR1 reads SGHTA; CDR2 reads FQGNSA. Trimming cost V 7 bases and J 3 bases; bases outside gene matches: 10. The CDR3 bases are TGTGCCAGCACTCATCTAGCGGGAGGGCCAAGCTACGAGCAGTACTTC. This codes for CASTHLAGGPSYEQYF.

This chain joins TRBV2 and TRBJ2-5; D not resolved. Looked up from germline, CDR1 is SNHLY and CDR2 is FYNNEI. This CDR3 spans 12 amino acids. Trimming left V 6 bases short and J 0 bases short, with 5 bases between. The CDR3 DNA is TGTGCCAGCAGGCTACACCAAGAGACCCAGTACTTC. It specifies CASRLHQETQYF.

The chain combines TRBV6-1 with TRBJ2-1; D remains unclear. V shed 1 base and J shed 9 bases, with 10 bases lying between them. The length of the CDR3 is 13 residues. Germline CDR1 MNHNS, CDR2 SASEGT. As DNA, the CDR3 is TGTGCCAGCAGTGAAGGTGAGGTTAGTGAGCAGTTCTTC. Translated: CASSEGEVSEQFF.

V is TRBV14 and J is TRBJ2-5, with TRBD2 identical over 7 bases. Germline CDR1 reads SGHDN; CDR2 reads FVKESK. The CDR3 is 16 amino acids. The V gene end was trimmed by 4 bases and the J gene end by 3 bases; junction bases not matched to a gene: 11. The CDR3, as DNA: TGTGCCAGCAGCCCCTTAGCCGGCGGGGGTAAAGAGACCCAGTACTTC. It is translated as CASSPLAGGGKETQYF.

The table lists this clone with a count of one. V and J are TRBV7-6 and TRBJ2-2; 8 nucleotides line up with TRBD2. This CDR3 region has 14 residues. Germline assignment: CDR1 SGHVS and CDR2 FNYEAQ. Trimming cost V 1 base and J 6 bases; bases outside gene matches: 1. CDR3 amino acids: CASSLGTSPGELFF. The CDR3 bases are TGTGCCAGCAGCTTAGGGACTAGCCCCGGGGAGCTGTTTTTT. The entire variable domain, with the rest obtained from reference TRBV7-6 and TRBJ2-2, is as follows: GAGVSQSPRYKVTKRGQDVALRCDPISGHVSLYWYRQALGQGPEFLTYFNYEAQQDKSGLPNDRFSAERPEGSISTLTIQRTEQRDSAMYRCASSLGTSPGELFFGEGSRLTVL.

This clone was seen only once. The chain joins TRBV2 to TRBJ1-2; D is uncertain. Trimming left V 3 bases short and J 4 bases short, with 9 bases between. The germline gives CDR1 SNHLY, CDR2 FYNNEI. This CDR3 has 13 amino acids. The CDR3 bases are TGTGCCAGCAGTGAGCGGGTAATCTATGGCTACACCTTC. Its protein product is CASSERVIYGYTF.

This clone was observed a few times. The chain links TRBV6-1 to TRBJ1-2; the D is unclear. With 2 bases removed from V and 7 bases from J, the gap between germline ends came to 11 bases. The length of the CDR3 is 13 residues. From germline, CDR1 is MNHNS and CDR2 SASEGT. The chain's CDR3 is CASSETGIAGYTF. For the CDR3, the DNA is TGTGCCAGCAGTGAAACCGGGATCGCTGGCTACACCTTC.

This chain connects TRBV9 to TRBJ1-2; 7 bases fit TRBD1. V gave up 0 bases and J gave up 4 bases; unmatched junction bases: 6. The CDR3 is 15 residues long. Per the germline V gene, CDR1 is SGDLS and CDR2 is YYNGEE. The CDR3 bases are TGTGCCAGCAGCGTAGATGGGAGACAGGGCTATGGCTACACCTTC. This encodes CASSVDGRQGYGYTF.

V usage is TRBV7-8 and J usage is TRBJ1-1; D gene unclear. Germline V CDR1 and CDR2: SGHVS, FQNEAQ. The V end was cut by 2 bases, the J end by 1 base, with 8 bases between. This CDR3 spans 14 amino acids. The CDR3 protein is CASSLFGGNTEAFF. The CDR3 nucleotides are TGTGCCAGCAGCTTATTTGGCGGGAACACTGAAGCTTTCTTT.

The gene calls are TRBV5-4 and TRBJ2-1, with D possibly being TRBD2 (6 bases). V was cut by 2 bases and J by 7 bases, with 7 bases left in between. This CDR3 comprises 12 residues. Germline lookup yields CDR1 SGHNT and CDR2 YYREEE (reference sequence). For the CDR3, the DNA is TGTGCCAGCAGCTTTGGAGGGAATGAGCAGTTCTTC. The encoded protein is CASSFGGNEQFF.

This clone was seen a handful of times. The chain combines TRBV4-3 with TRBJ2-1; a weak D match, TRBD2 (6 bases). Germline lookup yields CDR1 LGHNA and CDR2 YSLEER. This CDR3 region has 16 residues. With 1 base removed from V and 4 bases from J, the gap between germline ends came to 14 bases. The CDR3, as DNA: TGCGCCAGCAGCCAAGGTTCCGGGGGTCCTTACAATGAGCAGTTCTTC. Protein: CASSQGSGGPYNEQFF.

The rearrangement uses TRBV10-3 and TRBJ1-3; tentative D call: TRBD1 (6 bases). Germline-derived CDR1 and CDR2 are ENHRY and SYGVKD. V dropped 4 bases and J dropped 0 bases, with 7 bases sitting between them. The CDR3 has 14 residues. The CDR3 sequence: CAISADSSGNTIYF. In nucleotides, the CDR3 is TGTGCCATCAGTGCGGACAGCTCTGGAAACACCATATATTTT.

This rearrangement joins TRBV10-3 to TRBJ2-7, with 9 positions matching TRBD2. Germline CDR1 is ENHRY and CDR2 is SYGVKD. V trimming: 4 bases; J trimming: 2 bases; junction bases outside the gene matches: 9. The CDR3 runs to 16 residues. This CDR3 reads CAISGLAVQKTYEQYF. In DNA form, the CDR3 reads TGTGCCATCAGTGGACTAGCGGTCCAAAAAACCTACGAGCAGTACTTC.

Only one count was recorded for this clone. The CDR3 is CASSPSPVPNTEAFF. The CDR3 bases are TGTGCCAGCAGTCCCTCTCCCGTCCCGAACACTGAAGCTTTCTTT. V and J are TRBV6-5 and TRBJ1-1; D is unclear. The CDR3 totals 15 residues. V lost 5 bases and J 1 base, leaving 14 bases between the germline ends. Germline CDR1 MNHEY, CDR2 SVGAGI.

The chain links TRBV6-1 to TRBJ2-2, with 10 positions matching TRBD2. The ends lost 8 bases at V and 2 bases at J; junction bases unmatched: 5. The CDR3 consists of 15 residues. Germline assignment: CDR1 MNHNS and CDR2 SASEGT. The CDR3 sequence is CASSTSGDNTGELFF. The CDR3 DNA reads TGTGCCAGCTCAACTAGCGGGGACAACACCGGGGAGCTGTTTTTT.

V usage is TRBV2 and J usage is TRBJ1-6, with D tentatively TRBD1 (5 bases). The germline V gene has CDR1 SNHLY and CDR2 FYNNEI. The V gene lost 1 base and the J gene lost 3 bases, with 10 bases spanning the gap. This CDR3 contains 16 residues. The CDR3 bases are TGTGCCAGCAGTGAAGGGGGCGGGGACTATAATTCACCCCTCCACTTT. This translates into CASSEGGGDYNSPLHF. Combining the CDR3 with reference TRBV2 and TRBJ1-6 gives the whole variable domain EPEVTQTPSHQVTQMGQEVILRCVPISNHLYFYWYRQILGQKVEFLVSFYNNEISEKSEIFDDQFSVERPDGSNFTLKIRSTKLEDSAMYFCASSEGGGDYNSPLHFGNGTRLTVT.

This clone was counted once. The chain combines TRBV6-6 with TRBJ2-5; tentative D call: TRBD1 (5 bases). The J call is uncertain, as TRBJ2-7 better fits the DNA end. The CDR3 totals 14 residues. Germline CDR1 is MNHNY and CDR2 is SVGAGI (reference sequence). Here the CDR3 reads CASRGHTDSYEQYF. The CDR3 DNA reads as TGTGCCAGCAGAGGACATACCGATTCCTACGAGCAGTACTTC.

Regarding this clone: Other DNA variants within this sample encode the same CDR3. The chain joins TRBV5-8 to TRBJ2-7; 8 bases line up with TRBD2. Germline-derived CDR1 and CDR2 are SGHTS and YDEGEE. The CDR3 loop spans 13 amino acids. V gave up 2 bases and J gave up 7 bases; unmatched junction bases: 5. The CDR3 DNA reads TGTGCCAGCAGCTTCACTAGCGGTTATGAGCAGTACTTC. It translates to CASSFTSGYEQYF.

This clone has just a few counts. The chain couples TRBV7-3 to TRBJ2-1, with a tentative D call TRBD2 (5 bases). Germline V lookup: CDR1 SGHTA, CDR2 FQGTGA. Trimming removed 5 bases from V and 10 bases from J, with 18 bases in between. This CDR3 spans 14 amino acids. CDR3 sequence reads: CASSPSWSGGEQFF. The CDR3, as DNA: TGTGCCAGCAGCCCCTCTTGGAGCGGAGGAGAGCAGTTCTTC.

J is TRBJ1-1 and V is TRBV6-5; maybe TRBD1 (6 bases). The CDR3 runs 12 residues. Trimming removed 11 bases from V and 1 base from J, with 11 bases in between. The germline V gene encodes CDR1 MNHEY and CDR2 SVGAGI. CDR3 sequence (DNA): TGTGCCGCTCAGGGGTGGAACACTGAAGCTTTCTTT. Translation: CAAQGWNTEAFF.

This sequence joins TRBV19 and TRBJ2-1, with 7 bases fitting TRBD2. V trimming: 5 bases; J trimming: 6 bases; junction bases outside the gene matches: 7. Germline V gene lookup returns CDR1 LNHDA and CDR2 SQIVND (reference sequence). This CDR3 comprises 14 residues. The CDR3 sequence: CASSFMSGGNEQFF. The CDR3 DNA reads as TGTGCCAGTAGTTTCATGTCGGGGGGCAATGAGCAGTTCTTC.